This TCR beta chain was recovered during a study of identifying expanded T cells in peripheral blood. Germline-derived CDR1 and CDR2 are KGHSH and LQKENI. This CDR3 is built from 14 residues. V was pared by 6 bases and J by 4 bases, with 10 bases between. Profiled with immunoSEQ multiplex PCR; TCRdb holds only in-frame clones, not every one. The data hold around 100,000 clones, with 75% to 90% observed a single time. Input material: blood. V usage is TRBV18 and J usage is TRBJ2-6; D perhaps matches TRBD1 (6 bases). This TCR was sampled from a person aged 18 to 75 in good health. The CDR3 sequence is CASSPGAGANVLTF. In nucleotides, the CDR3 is TGTGCCAGCTCGCCAGGGGCAGGGGCCAACGTCCTGACTTTC.